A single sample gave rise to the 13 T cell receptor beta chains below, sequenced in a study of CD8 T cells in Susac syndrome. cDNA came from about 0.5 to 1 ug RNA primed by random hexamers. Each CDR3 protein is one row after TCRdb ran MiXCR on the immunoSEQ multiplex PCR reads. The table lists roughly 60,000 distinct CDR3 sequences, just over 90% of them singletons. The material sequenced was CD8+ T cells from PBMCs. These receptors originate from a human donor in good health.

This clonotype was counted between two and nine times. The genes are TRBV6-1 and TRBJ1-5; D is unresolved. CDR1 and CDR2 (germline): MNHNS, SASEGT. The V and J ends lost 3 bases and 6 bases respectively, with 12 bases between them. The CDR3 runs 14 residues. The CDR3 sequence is CASSDPEWGQPQHF. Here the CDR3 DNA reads TGTGCCAGCAGTGACCCAGAATGGGGTCAGCCCCAGCATTTT.

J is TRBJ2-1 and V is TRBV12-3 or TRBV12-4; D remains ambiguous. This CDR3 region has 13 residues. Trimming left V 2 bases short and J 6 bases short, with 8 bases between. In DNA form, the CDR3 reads TGTGCCAGCAGTTTATCCGGCCTCAATGAGCAGTTCTTC. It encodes CASSLSGLNEQFF.

CDR3 loop: CASTEEGGSTGELFF. The CDR3 region has the DNA TGTGCCAGCACCGAGGAGGGGGGCTCCACCGGGGAGCTGTTTTTT. The rearrangement links TRBV6-1 to TRBJ2-2, with D possibly being TRBD1 or TRBD2 (6 bases each). The CDR3 is made up of 15 amino acids. The V gene's germline CDR1 is MNHNS and CDR2 SASEGT. Trimming removed 7 bases at V and 4 bases at J, with 16 bases between.

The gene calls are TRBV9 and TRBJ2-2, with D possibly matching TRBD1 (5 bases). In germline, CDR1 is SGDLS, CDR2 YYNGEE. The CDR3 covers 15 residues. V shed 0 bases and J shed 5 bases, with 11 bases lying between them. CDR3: CASSVEDSRTGELFF. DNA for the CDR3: TGTGCCAGCAGCGTAGAAGACAGTCGAACCGGGGAGCTGTTTTTT. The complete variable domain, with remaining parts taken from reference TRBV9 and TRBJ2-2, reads DSGVTQTPKHLITATGQRVTLRCSPRSGDLSVYWYQQSLDQGLQFLIQYYNGEERAKGNILERFSAQQFPDLHSELNLSSLELGDSALYFCASSVEDSRTGELFFGEGSRLTVL.

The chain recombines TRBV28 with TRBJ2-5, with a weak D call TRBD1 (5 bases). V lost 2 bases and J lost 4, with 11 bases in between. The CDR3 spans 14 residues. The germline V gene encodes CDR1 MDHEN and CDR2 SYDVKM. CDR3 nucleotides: TGTGCCAGCAGTTTAGTTCAGGGCGGAGAGACCCAGTACTTC. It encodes CASSLVQGGETQYF.

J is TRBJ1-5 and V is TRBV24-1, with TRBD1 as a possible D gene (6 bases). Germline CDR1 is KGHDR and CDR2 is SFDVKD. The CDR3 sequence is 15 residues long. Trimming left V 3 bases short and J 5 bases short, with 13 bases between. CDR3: CATSDADRQDQPQHF. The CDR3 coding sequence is TGTGCCACCAGTGATGCTGACAGGCAGGATCAGCCCCAGCATTTT.

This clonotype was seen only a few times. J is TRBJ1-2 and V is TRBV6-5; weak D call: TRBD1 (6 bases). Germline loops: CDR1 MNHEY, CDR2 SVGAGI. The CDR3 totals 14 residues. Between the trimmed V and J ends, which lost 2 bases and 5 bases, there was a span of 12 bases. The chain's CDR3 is CASSYGSGDYGYTF. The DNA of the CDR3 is TGTGCCAGCAGTTACGGTTCAGGGGATTATGGCTACACCTTC.

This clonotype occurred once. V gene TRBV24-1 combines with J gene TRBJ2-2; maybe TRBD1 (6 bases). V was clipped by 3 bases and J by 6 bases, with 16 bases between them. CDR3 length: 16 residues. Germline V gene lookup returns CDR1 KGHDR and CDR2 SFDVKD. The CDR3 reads CATSDSPGAGAGELFF. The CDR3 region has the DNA TGTGCCACCAGTGATAGCCCAGGGGCCGGAGCCGGGGAGCTGTTTTTT.

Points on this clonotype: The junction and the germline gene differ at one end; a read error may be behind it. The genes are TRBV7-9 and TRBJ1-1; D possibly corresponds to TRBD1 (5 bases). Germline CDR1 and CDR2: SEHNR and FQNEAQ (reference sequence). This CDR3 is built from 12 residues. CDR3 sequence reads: CASSLGQNEASF. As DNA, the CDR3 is TGTGCCAGCAGCTTAGGACAGAATGAAGCTTCCTTT. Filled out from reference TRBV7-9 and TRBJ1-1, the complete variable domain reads DTGVSQNPRHKITKRGQNVTFRCDPISEHNRLYWYRQTLGQGPEFLTYFQNEAQLEKSRLLSDRFSAERPKGSFSTLEIQRTEQGDSAMYLCASSLGQNEASFGQGTRLTVV.

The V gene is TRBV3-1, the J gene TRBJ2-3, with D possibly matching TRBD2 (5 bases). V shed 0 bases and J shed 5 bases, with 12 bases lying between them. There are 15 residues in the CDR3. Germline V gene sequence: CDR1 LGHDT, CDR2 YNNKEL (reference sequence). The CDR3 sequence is CASSQDGGRLDTQYF. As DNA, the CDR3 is TGTGCCAGCAGCCAAGATGGAGGACGGCTAGATACGCAGTATTTT.

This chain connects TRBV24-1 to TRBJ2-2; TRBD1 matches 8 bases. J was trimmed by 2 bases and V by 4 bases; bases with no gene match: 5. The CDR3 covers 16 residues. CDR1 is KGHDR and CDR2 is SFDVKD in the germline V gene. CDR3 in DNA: TGTGCCACCAGTGACCCGGACAGGGACAACACCGGGGAGCTGTTTTTT. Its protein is CATSDPDRDNTGELFF.

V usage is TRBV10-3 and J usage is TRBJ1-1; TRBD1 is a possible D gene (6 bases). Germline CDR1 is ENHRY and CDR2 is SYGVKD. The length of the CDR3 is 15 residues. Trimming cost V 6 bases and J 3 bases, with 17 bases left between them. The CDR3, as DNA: TGTGCCATCAGCTCAGTAGGGGGGTGGGACACTGAAGCTTTCTTT. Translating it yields CAISSVGGWDTEAFF.

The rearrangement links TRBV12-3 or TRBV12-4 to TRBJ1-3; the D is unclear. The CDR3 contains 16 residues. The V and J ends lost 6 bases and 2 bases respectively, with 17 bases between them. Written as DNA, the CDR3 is TGTGCCAGCAGCTTTGGGCGGGAAGGTCCTGGAAACACCATATATTTT. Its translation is CASSFGREGPGNTIYF.